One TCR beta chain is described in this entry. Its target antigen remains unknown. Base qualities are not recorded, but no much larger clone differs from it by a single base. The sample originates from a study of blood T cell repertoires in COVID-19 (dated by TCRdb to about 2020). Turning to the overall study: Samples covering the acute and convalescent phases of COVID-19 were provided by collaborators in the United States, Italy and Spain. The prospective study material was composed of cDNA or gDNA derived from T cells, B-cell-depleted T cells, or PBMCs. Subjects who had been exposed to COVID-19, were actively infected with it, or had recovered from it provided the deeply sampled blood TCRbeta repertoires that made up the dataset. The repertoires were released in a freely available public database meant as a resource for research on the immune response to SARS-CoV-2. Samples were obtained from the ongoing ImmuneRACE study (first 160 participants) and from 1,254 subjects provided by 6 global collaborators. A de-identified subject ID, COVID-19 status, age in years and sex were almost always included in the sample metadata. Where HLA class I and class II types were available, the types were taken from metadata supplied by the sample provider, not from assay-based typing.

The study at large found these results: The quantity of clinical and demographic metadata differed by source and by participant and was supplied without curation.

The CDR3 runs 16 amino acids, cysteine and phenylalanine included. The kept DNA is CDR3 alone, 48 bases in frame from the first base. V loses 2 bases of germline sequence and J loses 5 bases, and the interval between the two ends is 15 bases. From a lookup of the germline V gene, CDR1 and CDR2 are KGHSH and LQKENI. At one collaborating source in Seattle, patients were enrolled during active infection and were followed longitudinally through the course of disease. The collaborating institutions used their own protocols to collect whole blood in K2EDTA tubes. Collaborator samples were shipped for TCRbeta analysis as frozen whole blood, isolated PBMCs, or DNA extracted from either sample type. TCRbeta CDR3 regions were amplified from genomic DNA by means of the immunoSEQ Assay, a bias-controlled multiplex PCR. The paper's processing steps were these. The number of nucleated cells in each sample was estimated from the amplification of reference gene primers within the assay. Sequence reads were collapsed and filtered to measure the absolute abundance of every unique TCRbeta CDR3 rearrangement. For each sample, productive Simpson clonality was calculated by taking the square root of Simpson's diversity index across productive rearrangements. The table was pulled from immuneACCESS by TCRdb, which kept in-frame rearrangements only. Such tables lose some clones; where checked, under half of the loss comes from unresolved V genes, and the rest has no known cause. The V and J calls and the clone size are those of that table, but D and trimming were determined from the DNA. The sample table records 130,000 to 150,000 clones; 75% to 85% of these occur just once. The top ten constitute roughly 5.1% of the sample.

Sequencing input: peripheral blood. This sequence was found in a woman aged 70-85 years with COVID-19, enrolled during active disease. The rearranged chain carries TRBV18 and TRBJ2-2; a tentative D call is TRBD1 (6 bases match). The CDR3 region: CASSPGWGRGTGELFF. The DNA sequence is TGTGCCAGCTCACCAGGCTGGGGGCGCGGGACCGGGGAGCTGTTTTTT.